These 24 T cell receptor beta chains were sequenced from one sample in a study of CD8 T cells in Susac syndrome. RNA totalling about 0.45 to 1 ug underwent reverse transcription with random hexamers. TCRdb analysed the immunoSEQ multiplex PCR reads with MiXCR anew, one entry per CDR3 protein. The sample has about 100,000 distinct CDR3 sequences; 95% are singletons. Sequencing was done on a sample of CD8+ T cells from PBMCs. These receptors came from a human donor with Susac syndrome.

This chain connects TRBV18 to TRBJ2-7; the match to TRBD1 covers 7 bases. CDR1 is KGHSH, CDR2 LQKENI, per germline. The CDR3 contains 13 residues. V lost 3 bases to trimming and J lost 2 bases; unmatched junction nucleotides: 1. The DNA of the CDR3 is TGTGCCAGCTCACCGGACAGGACCTACGAGCAGTACTTC. The encoded protein is CASSPDRTYEQYF.

V gene TRBV13 combines with J gene TRBJ2-2, with D perhaps being TRBD1 or TRBD2 (5 bases each). With 5 bases removed from V and 0 bases from J, the gap between germline ends came to 10 bases. Germline V gene sequence: CDR1 PRHDT, CDR2 FYEKMQ (reference sequence). This CDR3 is built from 15 residues. CDR3: CASSPRGPNTGELFF. The CDR3 nucleotides read TGTGCCAGCAGCCCACGGGGACCGAACACCGGGGAGCTGTTTTTT.

The chain uses TRBV10-3 and TRBJ2-1; no reliable D call. This CDR3 comprises 15 residues. CDR1 is ENHRY, CDR2 SYGVKD, per germline. The ends were cut back, 5 bases at V and 0 bases at J, with 11 bases in the middle. CDR3 in DNA: TGTGCCATCAGTCGGGCAGGAAGCTCCTACAATGAGCAGTTCTTC. Translated, it gives CAISRAGSSYNEQFF.

The chain uses TRBV27 and TRBJ2-7; D may be TRBD1 (5 bases). Between the trimmed V and J ends, which lost 2 bases and 0 bases, there was a span of 8 bases. Per the germline V gene, CDR1 is MNHEY and CDR2 is SMNVEV (reference sequence). The CDR3 length is 14 residues. CDR3 sequence reads: CASSLGAFSYEQYF. The CDR3 nucleotides read TGTGCCAGCAGTTTAGGGGCTTTCTCCTACGAGCAGTACTTC.

V usage is TRBV20-1 and J usage is TRBJ2-7; no reliable D call. The CDR3 spans 11 residues. Germline CDR1 DFQATT, CDR2 SNEGSKA (reference sequence). V lost 3 bases and J lost 6, with 9 bases in between. CDR3 DNA: TGCAGTGCTAGGGCAGAAACCGAGCAGTACTTC. Encoded protein: CSARAETEQYF.

The chain is built from TRBV29-1 and TRBJ2-7, with a weak D call TRBD1 (5 bases). The V gene's germline CDR1 is SQVTM and CDR2 ANQGSEA. Trimming cost V 7 bases and J 0 bases, with 13 bases left between them. The CDR3 is made up of 13 amino acids. The CDR3 DNA is TGCAGCGCCATGACAGAGAGCTCCTACGAGCAGTACTTC. It encodes CSAMTESSYEQYF.

The chain carries TRBV12-3 or TRBV12-4 and TRBJ1-1; D perhaps matches TRBD1 (6 bases). The V and J ends lost 4 bases and 5 bases respectively, with 17 bases between them. The CDR3 runs 15 residues. CDR3 DNA: TGTGCCAGCAGTTGGGCAACAGGGAAGGAGACTGAAGCTTTCTTT. Residues: CASSWATGKETEAFF.

The V and J genes are TRBV5-1 and TRBJ1-2, with D possibly matching TRBD1 (6 bases). In germline, CDR1 is SGHRS, CDR2 YFSETQ. V dropped 1 base and J dropped 0 bases, with 10 bases sitting between them. This CDR3 comprises 15 residues. DNA for the CDR3: TGCGCCAGCAGCTTGTCAGGGGTTGCTAACTATGGCTACACCTTC. This codes for CASSLSGVANYGYTF.

The chain has TRBV6-5 and TRBJ2-5; D unclear. CDR3 length equals 17 residues. Germline-derived CDR1 and CDR2 are MNHEY and SVGAGI. The ends were cut back, 4 bases at V and 0 bases at J, with 18 bases in the middle. For the CDR3, the DNA is TGTGCCAGCAGTTCCGAGATCGCACGACTGTACCAAGAGACCCAGTACTTC. Translation: CASSSEIARLYQETQYF.

The J gene is TRBJ2-7, the V gene TRBV29-1, with D hard to call. This CDR3 has 11 amino acids. Germline-derived CDR1 and CDR2 are SQVTM and ANQGSEA. The V gene lost 7 bases and the J gene lost 5 bases, with 12 bases spanning the gap. CDR3 in amino acids: CSAQHKNEQYF. Here the CDR3 DNA reads TGCAGCGCCCAACATAAGAACGAGCAGTACTTC.

The chain uses TRBV12-3 or TRBV12-4 and TRBJ2-7, with D tentatively TRBD2 (5 bases). The CDR3 contains 12 residues. V lost 7 bases to trimming and J lost 6 bases, with 13 bases between them. CDR3: CASTPRTGEQYF. The DNA for the CDR3 is TGTGCCAGCACCCCCCGGACTGGCGAGCAGTACTTC.

The chain has TRBV29-1 and TRBJ1-2; possible D gene TRBD1, 6 bases. CDR1 is SQVTM, CDR2 ANQGSEA, per germline. Trimming shortened V by 3 bases and J by 0 bases, and 11 bases separated the two germline ends. CDR3 length: 14 amino acids. The CDR3 here is CSVEGEGANYGYTF. The CDR3 DNA sequence: TGCAGCGTTGAGGGGGAGGGGGCTAACTATGGCTACACCTTC.

The rearrangement links TRBV15 to TRBJ1-5; D call uncertain. CDR1 is LNHNV, CDR2 YYDKDF, per germline (reference sequence). V shed 3 bases and J shed 6 bases, with 9 bases lying between them. This CDR3 comprises 13 residues. DNA for the CDR3: TGTGCCACCAGCAGGAAGGAAGGTCAGCCCCAGCATTTT. Translated, it gives CATSRKEGQPQHF.

This chain uses TRBV27 with TRBJ1-1, with no clear D. The ends were cut back, 8 bases at V and 1 base at J, with 11 bases in the middle. Germline V gene data show CDR1 as MNHEY and CDR2 as SMNVEV (reference sequence). This CDR3 comprises 13 residues. The CDR3 bases are TGTGCCAGCGGTCAGTCAGGGAACACTGAAGCTTTCTTT. This codes for CASGQSGNTEAFF.

The V gene is TRBV3-1, the J gene TRBJ2-7; 8 bases agree with TRBD2. CDR3 length: 16 residues. With 4 bases clipped from V and 7 bases from J, the junction kept 15 bases outside the gene matches. The germline gives CDR1 LGHDT, CDR2 YNNKEL (reference sequence). This CDR3 reads CASSPRQEREWGEQYF. The CDR3 nucleotides are TGTGCCAGCAGCCCAAGGCAAGAGCGGGAGTGGGGGGAGCAGTACTTC.

The CDR3, as DNA: TGTGCCAGCAGCTTAGTGAGCGGAAGAGACCAGTACTTC. Translation: CASSLVSGRDQYF. This chain connects TRBV11-2 to TRBJ2-5; D may be TRBD2 (5 bases). Germline V lookup: CDR1 SGHAT, CDR2 FQNNGV. The CDR3 consists of 13 residues. V shed 1 base and J shed 10 bases, with 13 bases lying between them.

This chain connects TRBV9 to TRBJ2-5; D may be TRBD1 (6 bases). The germline V and J ends were trimmed by 4 bases and 4 bases, with 14 bases remaining between them. The CDR3 is 14 amino acids. CDR1 is SGDLS and CDR2 is YYNGEE in the germline V gene. The CDR3 sequence is CASSPRGRGETQYF. Here the CDR3 DNA reads TGTGCCAGCAGCCCCCGGGGCAGGGGAGAGACCCAGTACTTC.

The CDR3 region is CATRGEVAGGPAEQYF. The DNA of the CDR3 is TGTGCCACCAGAGGGGAAGTAGCGGGAGGGCCAGCCGAGCAGTACTTC. The rearrangement links TRBV15 to TRBJ2-7; the match to TRBD2 covers 11 bases. After removal of 6 bases from V and 6 bases from J, the junction contained 13 bases not matched to a gene. Per germline, CDR1 LNHNV and CDR2 YYDKDF (reference sequence). The CDR3 contains 16 residues.

The genes are TRBV29-1 and TRBJ2-1, with D hard to call. CDR1 is SQVTM and CDR2 is ANQGSEA in the germline V gene. Trimming removed 4 bases from V and 5 bases from J, with 12 bases in between. The CDR3 totals 13 residues. The CDR3 here is CSVGVGRDNEQFF. In DNA, the CDR3 is TGCAGCGTTGGGGTGGGTAGAGACAATGAGCAGTTCTTC.

This clonotype was observed a single time. This chain links TRBV4-1 with TRBJ2-7; possible D gene TRBD2, 5 bases. CDR1 is MGHRA, CDR2 YSYEKL, per germline. The CDR3 covers 13 residues. Trimming took off 0 bases at V and 5 bases at J, with 8 bases between the two ends. CDR3 DNA: TGCGCCAGCAGCCAAGATGCCGGGAACGAGCAGTACTTC. Translation: CASSQDAGNEQYF.

The chain recombines TRBV7-9 with TRBJ1-2; D is possibly TRBD1 (6 bases). The germline CDR1 and CDR2 sequences are SEHNR and FQNEAQ (reference sequence). The CDR3 totals 14 residues. V gave up 1 base and J gave up 4 bases, with 10 bases separating them. CDR3 region: CASSLEQGVYGYTF. The CDR3 coding sequence is TGTGCCAGCAGCTTAGAACAGGGCGTCTATGGCTACACCTTC. Full variable domain (remainder filled in from reference TRBV7-9 and TRBJ1-2): DTGVSQNPRHKITKRGQNVTFRCDPISEHNRLYWYRQTLGQGPEFLTYFQNEAQLEKSRLLSDRFSAERPKGSFSTLEIQRTEQGDSAMYLCASSLEQGVYGYTFGSGTRLTVV.

The V and J genes are TRBV5-1 and TRBJ2-5; 9 positions agree with TRBD2. The CDR3 sequence is 15 residues long. The germline V gene has CDR1 SGHRS and CDR2 YFSETQ. Trimming took 4 bases from V and 4 from J; bases not matched to a gene: 8. In DNA form, the CDR3 reads TGCGCCAGCAGCCCGAAAGCGGGAGGATCAGAGACCCAGTACTTC. It specifies CASSPKAGGSETQYF.

The rearrangement links TRBV5-4 to TRBJ1-2; maybe TRBD1 (6 bases). Germline-derived CDR1 and CDR2 are SGHNT and YYREEE (reference sequence). Trimming took 7 bases from V and 4 from J, leaving 14 bases between them. This CDR3 is 13 amino acids long. DNA for the CDR3: TGTGCCAGCCGATTCAGGGGAGGCTATGGCTACACCTTC. It encodes CASRFRGGYGYTF.

This chain connects TRBV5-1 to TRBJ1-2; D gene ambiguous. CDR3 length: 12 amino acids. V lost 1 base, J lost 2 bases, and 3 bases lay in between. CDR1 SGHRS and CDR2 YFSETQ come from the germline V gene. The CDR3 here is CASSLTNYGYTF. The CDR3 DNA follows: TGCGCCAGCAGCTTGACGAACTATGGCTACACCTTC.